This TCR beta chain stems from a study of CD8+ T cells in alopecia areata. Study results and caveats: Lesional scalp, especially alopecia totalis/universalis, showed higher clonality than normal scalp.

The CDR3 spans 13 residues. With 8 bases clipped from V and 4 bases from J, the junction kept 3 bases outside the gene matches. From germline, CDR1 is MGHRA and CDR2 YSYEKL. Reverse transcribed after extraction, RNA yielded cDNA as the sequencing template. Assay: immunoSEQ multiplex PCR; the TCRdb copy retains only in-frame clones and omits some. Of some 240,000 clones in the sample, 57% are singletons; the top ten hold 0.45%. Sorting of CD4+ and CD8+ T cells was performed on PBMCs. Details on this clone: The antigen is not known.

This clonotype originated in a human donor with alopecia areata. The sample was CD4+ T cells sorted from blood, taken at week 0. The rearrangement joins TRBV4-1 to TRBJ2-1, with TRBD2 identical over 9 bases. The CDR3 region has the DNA TGCGCCAGCTCCCTAGCGGGGTACAATGAGCAGTTCTTC. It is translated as CASSLAGYNEQFF.